Listed here is a single TCR beta chain. As yet, its antigen is unknown. The CDR3 is 14 residues long. Germline CDR1 SGDLS, CDR2 YYNGEE. Between the trimmed V and J ends, which lost 1 base and 4 bases, there was a span of 10 bases. The record originates from a study of CD8+CD57+ T cells in acquired aplastic anemia. Overall study context: Sorted CD4+ plus CD8+ cells gave DNA averaging approximately 3.2 ug. Reads per healthy sample averaged around 9.9 million (CD4+) and some 11 million (CD8+). General study findings and limits: With respect to CD8+ Simpson's diversity, patients and controls did not differ significantly. Overlap between patients and controls comprised twenty-nine CD8+ CDR3 sequences.

Profiles of TCR beta VDJ and CDR3 were generated from a genomic DNA template. TCRdb analysed the reads with MiXCR anew, one entry per CDR3 protein. The top ten hold 45% to 50% of the sample, which has roughly 170,000 distinct CDR3 sequences, about 60% seen once. J is TRBJ2-3 and V is TRBV9; D tentatively reads TRBD1 or TRBD2 (5 bases each). This clonotype originated in a human donor in good health. The sequencing input was sorted CD4+, CD8+, or CD8+CD57+ T cells (not recorded which) from PBMCs. The CDR3 is CASSVRGVADTQYF. CDR3 DNA: TGTGCCAGCAGCGTAAGGGGAGTGGCAGATACGCAGTATTTT.